Below are 17 T cell receptor beta chains sequenced from a single sample in a study of shared clonotypes between healthy human individuals. Clones were read by immunoSEQ multiplex PCR, and TCRdb kept only the in-frame ones, dropping some. The sample holds roughly 660,000 clones, roughly 91% seen once. The sequencing input was memory CD8+ T cells from PBMCs. The subset is: CD45RO+ cells pooled with CCR7-negative TemRA cells. Receptors originate from a young man in good health. Some clones in this sample may be carry-over from other donors' samples.

On this clone itself: An end of the junction does not agree with germline; a read error may underlie this. The same CDR3 can be traced to other DNA sequences in this sample. V usage is TRBV29-1 and J usage is TRBJ2-2; D could derive from TRBD1 or TRBD2 (5 bases each). CDR1 and CDR2 from the germline V gene are SQVTM and ANQGSEA. This CDR3 spans 13 amino acids. This CDR3 is CSASSGNTGELFF. The CDR3 DNA follows: TGCAGCGCCAGTTCAGGGAACACCGGGGAGCTATTTTTT.

CDR3 DNA: TGTGCCAGCAGCTTTCGCGGGAGTTGGGAGACCCAGTACTTC. Translated, it gives CASSFRGSWETQYF. The rearrangement joins TRBV7-2 to TRBJ2-5, with 7 bases identical to TRBD2. This CDR3 contains 14 residues. Looked up from germline, CDR1 is SGHTA and CDR2 is FQGNSA. V lost 3 bases, J lost 5 bases, and 6 bases stayed unmatched.

The V call is TRBV10-3, the J call TRBJ2-7; D unresolved. Trimming removed 2 bases at V and 6 bases at J, with 20 bases between. The CDR3 has 16 amino acids. Germline V gene sequence: CDR1 ENHRY, CDR2 SYGVKD. The CDR3 reads CAISESRAGWRSEQYF. CDR3 in DNA: TGTGCCATCAGTGAGAGTAGGGCTGGGTGGCGGAGCGAGCAGTACTTC.

The chain is built from TRBV28 and TRBJ2-1, with D possibly being TRBD1 or TRBD2 (5 bases each). This CDR3 spans 12 amino acids. The V end lost 8 bases, the J end lost 9 bases, and 14 bases lay between the germline ends. The germline V gene encodes CDR1 MDHEN and CDR2 SYDVKM. The CDR3 DNA follows: TGTGCCAGCTCTCAGTGGGGGTTTGAGCAGTTCTTC. Encoded protein: CASSQWGFEQFF.

This chain links TRBV9 with TRBJ2-7; 10 bases line up with TRBD2. From germline, CDR1 is SGDLS and CDR2 YYNGEE. Trimming at V came to 0 bases and at J to 3 bases, leaving 3 bases not matched to a gene. The CDR3 runs to 15 residues. CDR3: CASSVVASGSYEQYF. CDR3 DNA sequence: TGTGCCAGCAGCGTAGTGGCTAGCGGGAGCTACGAGCAGTACTTC. Full variable domain (remainder filled in from reference TRBV9 and TRBJ2-7): DSGVTQTPKHLITATGQRVTLRCSPRSGDLSVYWYQQSLDQGLQFLIQYYNGEERAKGNILERFSAQQFPDLHSELNLSSLELGDSALYFCASSVVASGSYEQYFGPGTRLTVT.

The chain joins TRBV27 to TRBJ2-3; 7 bases map to TRBD2. The CDR3 has 15 residues. CDR1 and CDR2 (germline): MNHEY, SMNVEV (reference sequence). Germline trimming cut 4 bases from V and 4 bases from J; bases unmatched to any gene: 8. This CDR3 is CASSSLAVVADTQYF. The CDR3 region has the DNA TGTGCCAGCAGTTCGCTAGCGGTCGTTGCAGATACGCAGTATTTT.

V and J are TRBV27 and TRBJ2-1, with D perhaps TRBD1 or TRBD2 (5 bases each). This CDR3 is built from 14 residues. The V gene lost 3 bases and the J gene lost 8 bases, with 14 bases spanning the gap. Germline values: CDR1 MNHEY, CDR2 SMNVEV (reference sequence). In DNA, the CDR3 is TGTGCCAGCAGTTTCTTCGCAGGGACGGATGAGCAGTTCTTC. Translating gives CASSFFAGTDEQFF.

V usage is TRBV28 and J usage is TRBJ2-3; 8 nucleotides agree with TRBD2. From germline, CDR1 is MDHEN and CDR2 SYDVKM. Trimming removed 5 bases from V and 5 bases from J; junction bases left unmatched: 18. This CDR3 spans 18 amino acids. The CDR3 DNA reads TGTGCCAGCAGTCCCGTCCCCAGGACTAGCCAACCGGGAGATACGCAGTATTTT. Translated: CASSPVPRTSQPGDTQYF.

The CDR3 spells CSVPGTGVDGYTF. CDR3 DNA sequence: TGCAGCGTGCCCGGGACAGGGGTCGATGGCTACACCTTC. V is TRBV29-1 and J is TRBJ1-2, with TRBD1 matching 10 bases. J was trimmed by 6 bases and V by 6 bases; bases with no gene match: 7. The CDR3 has 13 residues. The germline V gene encodes CDR1 SQVTM and CDR2 ANQGSEA.

This chain links TRBV10-2 with TRBJ2-1, with D possibly matching TRBD1 (5 bases). CDR1 and CDR2 (germline): WSHSY, SAAADI. V dropped 3 bases and J dropped 8 bases, with 20 bases sitting between them. This CDR3 spans 16 amino acids. In nucleotides, the CDR3 is TGCGCCAGCAGTGAAAGGGGCGTCACCTTCGGCCATGAGCAGTTCTTC. Protein: CASSERGVTFGHEQFF.

The V call is TRBV28, the J call TRBJ2-7; TRBD2 is a possible D gene (8 bases). Germline loops: CDR1 MDHEN, CDR2 SYDVKM. The CDR3 runs 13 residues. V was trimmed by 10 bases and J by 4 bases, leaving 17 bases between them. CDR3 sequence reads: CATLSGTEYEQYF. CDR3 nucleotide sequence: TGTGCCACCCTTAGCGGGACAGAATACGAGCAGTACTTC.

The rearrangement joins TRBV27 to TRBJ2-6; 7 bases match TRBD1. The CDR3 covers 16 residues. The trim removed 5 bases at V and 2 bases at J, leaving 6 bases unmatched. Germline CDR1 reads MNHEY; CDR2 reads SMNVEV (reference sequence). CDR3: CASSTRQGTGANVLTF. The CDR3 region has the DNA TGTGCCAGCAGTACCCGACAGGGAACTGGGGCCAACGTCCTGACTTTC.

J is TRBJ1-1 and V is TRBV11-2, with TRBD1 as a possible D gene (5 bases). Trimming took 4 bases from V and 4 from J, leaving 10 bases between them. The CDR3 is made up of 13 amino acids. In germline, CDR1 is SGHAT, CDR2 FQNNGV. DNA of the CDR3: TGTGCCAGCAGCTCCAGGGCGGGCACTGAAGCTTTCTTT. Encoded protein: CASSSRAGTEAFF.

The V and J genes are TRBV27 and TRBJ2-7; 11 bases agree with TRBD2. The CDR3 consists of 15 residues. Germline V gives CDR1 MNHEY, CDR2 SMNVEV (reference sequence). V gave up 6 bases and J gave up 7 bases; unmatched junction bases: 11. The CDR3 region has the DNA TGTGCCAGCAGGCTGACTAGCGGGATTGTATTAGAGCAGTACTTC. Translating gives CASRLTSGIVLEQYF.

V is TRBV7-9 and J is TRBJ2-3, with D maybe TRBD2 (5 bases). CDR3 length: 19 residues. Trimming stripped 7 bases from V and 2 bases from J, with 28 bases between. Germline V gene data show CDR1 as SEHNR and CDR2 as FQNEAQ (reference sequence). DNA for the CDR3: TGTGCCAGCACCCCATTTGGGGAAGCGGTAGCAGGAATCACAGATACGCAGTATTTT. It translates to CASTPFGEAVAGITDTQYF. Full variable domain (outside the CDR3, taken from reference TRBV7-9 and TRBJ2-3): DTGVSQNPRHKITKRGQNVTFRCDPISEHNRLYWYRQTLGQGPEFLTYFQNEAQLEKSRLLSDRFSAERPKGSFSTLEIQRTEQGDSAMYLCASTPFGEAVAGITDTQYFGPGTRLTVL.

This clone was found once. The J gene is TRBJ2-7, the V gene TRBV9, with TRBD2 matching 10 bases. The V gene end was trimmed by 3 bases and the J gene end by 2 bases; junction bases not matched to a gene: 5. This CDR3 comprises 15 residues. The germline V gene encodes CDR1 SGDLS and CDR2 YYNGEE. CDR3 bases: TGTGCCAGCAGCGCCGGACTAGCGGACACCTACGAGCAGTACTTC. Translation gives CASSAGLADTYEQYF.

This chain connects TRBV5-1 to TRBJ2-2, with a tentative D call TRBD1 (5 bases). The CDR3 covers 12 residues. Germline lookup yields CDR1 SGHRS and CDR2 YFSETQ. Between the trimmed V and J ends, which lost 4 bases and 4 bases, there was a span of 5 bases. The CDR3, as DNA: TGCGCCAGCAGCAGGGGCACCGGGGAGCTGTTTTTT. Translation gives CASSRGTGELFF.